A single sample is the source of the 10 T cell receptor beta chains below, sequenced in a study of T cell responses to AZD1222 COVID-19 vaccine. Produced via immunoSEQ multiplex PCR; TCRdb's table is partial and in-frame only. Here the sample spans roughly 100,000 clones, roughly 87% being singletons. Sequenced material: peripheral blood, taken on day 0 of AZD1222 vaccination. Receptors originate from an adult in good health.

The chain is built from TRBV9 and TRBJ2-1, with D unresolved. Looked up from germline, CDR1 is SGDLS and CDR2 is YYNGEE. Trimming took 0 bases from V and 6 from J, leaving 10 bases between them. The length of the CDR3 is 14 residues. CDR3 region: CASSVEGYGNEQFF. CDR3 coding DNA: TGTGCCAGCAGCGTAGAGGGATATGGCAATGAGCAGTTCTTC.

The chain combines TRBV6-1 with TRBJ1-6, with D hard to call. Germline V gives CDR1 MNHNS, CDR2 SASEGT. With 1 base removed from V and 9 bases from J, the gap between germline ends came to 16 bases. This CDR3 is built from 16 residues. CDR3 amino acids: CASSEVLSRSGSPLHF. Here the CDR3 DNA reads TGTGCCAGCAGTGAAGTGTTGAGTCGATCGGGTTCACCCCTCCACTTT.

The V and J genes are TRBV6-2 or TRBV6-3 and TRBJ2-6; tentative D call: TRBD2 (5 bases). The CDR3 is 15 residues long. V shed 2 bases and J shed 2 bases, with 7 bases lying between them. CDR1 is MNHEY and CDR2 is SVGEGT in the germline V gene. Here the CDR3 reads CASSYEGTGANVLTF. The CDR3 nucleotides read TGTGCCAGCAGTTACGAGGGAACTGGGGCCAACGTCCTGACTTTC.

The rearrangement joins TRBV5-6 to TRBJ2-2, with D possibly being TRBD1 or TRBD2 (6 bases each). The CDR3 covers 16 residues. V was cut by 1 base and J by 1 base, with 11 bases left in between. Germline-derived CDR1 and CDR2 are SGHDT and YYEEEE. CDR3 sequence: CASSLTEGQNTGELFF. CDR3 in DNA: TGTGCCAGCAGCTTGACGGAGGGACAGAACACCGGGGAGCTGTTTTTT.

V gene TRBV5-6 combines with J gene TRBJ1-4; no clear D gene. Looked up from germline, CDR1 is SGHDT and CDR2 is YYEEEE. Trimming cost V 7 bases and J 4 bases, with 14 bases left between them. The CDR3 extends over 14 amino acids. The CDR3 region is CASGRTAFNEKLFF. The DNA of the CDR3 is TGTGCCAGCGGACGGACTGCCTTTAATGAAAAACTGTTTTTT.

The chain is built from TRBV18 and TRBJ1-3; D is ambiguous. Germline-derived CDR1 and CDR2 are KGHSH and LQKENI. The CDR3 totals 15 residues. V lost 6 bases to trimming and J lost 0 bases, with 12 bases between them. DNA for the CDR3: TGTGCCAGCTCGCTCGGGCTACGCTCTGGAAACACCATATATTTT. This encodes CASSLGLRSGNTIYF.

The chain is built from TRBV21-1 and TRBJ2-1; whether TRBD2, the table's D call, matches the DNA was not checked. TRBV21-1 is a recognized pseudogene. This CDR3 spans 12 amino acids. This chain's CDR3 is CASSKPNYEQFF. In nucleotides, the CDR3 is TGTGCCAGCAGCAAACCGAACTATGAGCAGTTCTTC.

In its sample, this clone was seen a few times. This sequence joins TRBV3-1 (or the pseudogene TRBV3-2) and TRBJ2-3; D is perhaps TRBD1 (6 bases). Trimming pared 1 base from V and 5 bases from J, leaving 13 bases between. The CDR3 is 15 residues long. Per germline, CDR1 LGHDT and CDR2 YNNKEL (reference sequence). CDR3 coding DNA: TGTGCCAGCAGCCAAGGGGGGCCCCGAGTAGATACGCAGTATTTT. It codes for CASSQGGPRVDTQYF.

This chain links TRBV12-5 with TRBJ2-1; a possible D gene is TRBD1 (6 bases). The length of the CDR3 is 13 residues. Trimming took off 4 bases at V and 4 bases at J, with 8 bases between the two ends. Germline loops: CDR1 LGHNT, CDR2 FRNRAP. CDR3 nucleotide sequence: TGTGCTAGTGGTTGGACAGATTACAATGAGCAGTTCTTC. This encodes CASGWTDYNEQFF. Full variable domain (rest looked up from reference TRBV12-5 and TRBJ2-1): DARVTQTPRHKVTEMGQEVTMRCQPILGHNTVFWYRQTMMQGLELLAYFRNRAPLDDSGMPKDRFSAEMPDATLATLKIQPSEPRDSAVYFCASGWTDYNEQFFGPGTRLTVL.

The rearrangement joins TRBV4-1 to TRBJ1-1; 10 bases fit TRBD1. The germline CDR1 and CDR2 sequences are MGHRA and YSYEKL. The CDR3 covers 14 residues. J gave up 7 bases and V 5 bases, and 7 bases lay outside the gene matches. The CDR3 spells CASSWDRGEDEAFF. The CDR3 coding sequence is TGCGCCAGCAGCTGGGACAGGGGAGAGGATGAAGCTTTCTTT.